This passage covers 9 T cell receptor beta chains from one sample sequenced in a study of blood T cell repertoires in COVID-19. Some clones are missing from TCRdb's copy, which holds only in-frame ones; the method was immunoSEQ multiplex PCR. The top ten hold around 13% of the sample, which has fewer than 350,000 clones, less than 90% seen once. The specimen was peripheral blood. The receptors come from a woman between 65 and 79 years old with COVID-19, enrolled during active disease.

With respect to this clone: Other DNA sequences in this sample translate to the same CDR3. The chain combines TRBV18 with TRBJ1-4; 8 nucleotides match TRBD1. CDR3 length: 15 residues. Unmatched junction bases numbered 5, after V lost 4 bases and J lost 4 bases. CDR1 and CDR2 (germline): KGHSH, LQKENI. CDR3 sequence reads: CASSLGQGGNEKLFF. The CDR3 DNA reads TGTGCCAGCTCACTCGGACAGGGCGGTAATGAAAAACTGTTTTTT.

This chain links TRBV30 with TRBJ2-1; D possibly corresponds to TRBD1 (6 bases). This CDR3 comprises 15 residues. Looked up from germline, CDR1 is GTSNPN and CDR2 is SVGIG (reference sequence). V was trimmed by 2 bases and J by 7 bases, leaving 18 bases between them. The CDR3 DNA sequence: TGTGCCTGGAGTCCTGACAGGTCATACGGTAATGAGCAGTTCTTC. It codes for CAWSPDRSYGNEQFF.

The chain recombines TRBV24-1 with TRBJ2-1; 8 nucleotides agree with TRBD2. The CDR3 runs 16 residues. Germline V gene sequence: CDR1 KGHDR, CDR2 SFDVKD. V trimming: 6 bases; J trimming: 0 bases; junction bases outside the gene matches: 6. The CDR3 loop reads CATSKAGDVSYNEQFF. DNA for the CDR3: TGTGCCACCAGTAAAGCGGGAGACGTCTCCTACAATGAGCAGTTCTTC.

This clone came up once. The chain carries TRBV19 and TRBJ2-1, with 8 nucleotides matching TRBD2. V lost 7 bases and J lost 7; bases outside the gene matches: 12. CDR3 length equals 15 residues. Germline assignment: CDR1 LNHDA and CDR2 SQIVND (reference sequence). The CDR3 reads CASTPTSAPGNEQFF. The CDR3 DNA is TGTGCCAGTACCCCGACTAGCGCCCCGGGAAATGAGCAGTTCTTC. The whole variable domain, filled in from reference TRBV19 and TRBJ2-1, reads DGGITQSPKYLFRKEGQNVTLSCEQNLNHDAMYWYRQDPGQGLRLIYYSQIVNDFQKGDIAEGYSVSREKKESFPLTVTSAQKNPTAFYLCASTPTSAPGNEQFFGPGTRLTVL.

The J gene is TRBJ1-2, the V gene TRBV6-5; perhaps TRBD1 as D (6 bases). Trimming left V 0 bases short and J 4 bases short, with 15 bases between. Germline CDR1 is MNHEY and CDR2 is SVGAGI. The CDR3 consists of 16 residues. CDR3 residues: CASSYSGRQVIYGYTF. The CDR3 coding sequence is TGTGCCAGCAGTTACTCGGGGCGACAGGTGATCTATGGCTACACCTTC.

This chain connects TRBV18 to TRBJ1-3; a possible D gene is TRBD1 (5 bases). V was cut by 0 bases and J by 2 bases, with 11 bases left in between. The V gene's germline CDR1 is KGHSH and CDR2 LQKENI. The CDR3 runs to 16 residues. The CDR3 DNA reads as TGTGCCAGCTCACCACCGGGGGGATCACCTGGAAACACCATATATTTT. It encodes CASSPPGGSPGNTIYF.

A few counts support this clone. The rearrangement links TRBV27 to TRBJ2-2; 9 bases map to TRBD1. The V gene's germline CDR1 is MNHEY and CDR2 SMNVEV (reference sequence). J was trimmed by 8 bases and V by 5 bases; bases with no gene match: 12. This CDR3 region has 16 residues. The CDR3 coding sequence is TGTGCCAGCAGTCCCACGACAGGGGGAAAGGAGGGGGAGCTGTTTTTT. It yields the protein CASSPTTGGKEGELFF.

The V and J genes are TRBV5-1 and TRBJ1-2; D might be TRBD1 (5 bases). The germline V and J ends were trimmed by 0 bases and 8 bases, with 14 bases remaining between them. This CDR3 has 14 residues. Germline-derived CDR1 and CDR2 are SGHRS and YFSETQ. CDR3 sequence reads: CASSLEGQGRGYTF. The DNA of the CDR3 is TGCGCCAGCAGCTTGGAGGGTCAGGGAAGAGGCTACACCTTC.

The gene calls are TRBV28 and TRBJ1-5; D unresolved. The V gene lost 5 bases and the J gene lost 7 bases, with 12 bases spanning the gap. Germline V gene sequence: CDR1 MDHEN, CDR2 SYDVKM. The CDR3 totals 13 residues. The chain's CDR3 is CASSLAEGQPQHF. The CDR3 DNA reads TGTGCCAGCAGTCTCGCGGAGGGCCAGCCCCAGCATTTT. Full variable domain (rest looked up from reference TRBV28 and TRBJ1-5): DVKVTQSSRYLVKRTGEKVFLECVQDMDHENMFWYRQDPGLGLRLIYFSYDVKMKEKGDIPEGYSVSREKKERFSLILESASTNQTSMYLCASSLAEGQPQHFGDGTRLSIL.